This note documents a single TCR beta chain sequence. Clones were sequenced by immunoSEQ multiplex PCR, and TCRdb holds only the in-frame ones, with some missing. The sample lists over 100,000 clones; around 88% were seen once. The data derive from a study of blood T cell repertoires in COVID-19. About the study: T cells, B-cell-depleted T cells, or PBMCs provided the cDNA or gDNA that served as material.

The clonotype was recovered from a man aged 50 to 59 with acute or convalescent COVID-19. Source material: peripheral blood.

The CDR3 protein is CASSVLLGEGETQYF. The CDR3 nucleotides are TGTGCCAGCAGTGTCCTCCTGGGCGAAGGAGAGACCCAGTACTTC. V usage is TRBV2 and J usage is TRBJ2-5; no reliable D call. Germline-derived CDR1 and CDR2 are SNHLY and FYNNEI. Trimming removed 4 bases from V and 4 bases from J, with 16 bases in between. The CDR3 covers 15 residues.